These 21 T cell receptor beta chains came from one sample sequenced in a study of OX40 agonist ivuxolimab in advanced cancers. The method was immunoSEQ multiplex PCR; TCRdb's version includes in-frame clones alone and lacks a portion of them. The data hold about 73,000 clones, with approximately 86% observed a single time. The specimen comprised CD4+ or CD8+ T cells sorted from blood, sampled in a trial of the OX40 agonist ivuxolimab. The receptor set was obtained from an adult with an advanced solid tumor such as melanoma, head and neck, liver or kidney cancer.

The chain is built from TRBV9 and TRBJ2-2; possibly TRBD1 or TRBD2 for D (5 bases each). This CDR3 comprises 15 residues. With 0 bases removed from V and 8 bases from J, the gap between germline ends came to 14 bases. Germline CDR1 SGDLS, CDR2 YYNGEE. The CDR3 DNA is TGTGCCAGCAGCGTAGACGCGCTCTGGGGGGGGGAGCTGTTTTTT. Translating gives CASSVDALWGGELFF.

The chain carries TRBV2 and TRBJ1-2; 7 positions match TRBD1. Germline V CDR1 and CDR2: SNHLY, FYNNEI. With V trimmed by 6 bases and J by 5 bases, 6 bases remained unmatched. This CDR3 contains 13 residues. The CDR3 DNA follows: TGTGCCAGCAGGAGCGGGACAGATTATGGCTACACCTTC. Translation: CASRSGTDYGYTF.

Remarks on this clone: The identical CDR3 is also encoded by other nucleotide sequences in the sample. The chain carries TRBV5-1 and TRBJ2-5; D unclear. The CDR3 sequence is 13 residues long. Germline assignment: CDR1 SGHRS and CDR2 YFSETQ. Trimming removed 4 bases from V and 2 bases from J, with 9 bases in between. The CDR3 coding sequence is TGCGCCAGCAGCCCGGACCGACAAGAGACCCAGTACTTC. It is translated as CASSPDRQETQYF. The whole variable domain, remainder taken from reference TRBV5-1 and TRBJ2-5, is KAGVTQTPRYLIKTRGQQVTLSCSPISGHRSVSWYQQTPGQGLQFLFEYFSETQRNKGNFPGRFSGRQFSNSRSEMNVSTLELGDSALYLCASSPDRQETQYFGPGTRLLVL.

The chain is built from TRBV7-9 and TRBJ2-7; 12 bases fit TRBD2. Germline V gene data show CDR1 as SEHNR and CDR2 as FQNEAQ (reference sequence). The CDR3 extends over 17 amino acids. V was pared by 6 bases and J by 4 bases, with 13 bases of the junction left unmatched. The CDR3, as DNA: TGTGCCAGCAGTCGTGGACTAGCGGGAACTTCTACTTACGAGCAGTACTTC. Its protein product is CASSRGLAGTSTYEQYF.

The gene calls are TRBV19 and TRBJ2-3; 9 bases agree with TRBD2. The CDR3 sequence is 16 residues long. Looked up from germline, CDR1 is LNHDA and CDR2 is SQIVND (reference sequence). V lost 8 bases to trimming and J lost 2 bases; unmatched junction nucleotides: 11. CDR3 amino acids: CASSLWSGGFTDTQYF. The CDR3, as DNA: TGTGCCAGTTCCCTTTGGAGCGGGGGGTTCACAGATACGCAGTATTTT.

The chain recombines TRBV19 with TRBJ1-2, with 7 bases matching TRBD1. Germline CDR1 LNHDA, CDR2 SQIVND (reference sequence). The CDR3 runs to 16 residues. V lost 0 bases to trimming and J lost 7 bases; unmatched junction nucleotides: 11. CDR3 protein: CASSIDHLGRGAGYTF. The CDR3 DNA reads TGTGCCAGTAGTATAGATCATCTCGGCAGGGGGGCTGGCTACACCTTC. Based on the CDR3 plus reference TRBV19 and TRBJ1-2, the full variable domain is DGGITQSPKYLFRKEGQNVTLSCEQNLNHDAMYWYRQDPGQGLRLIYYSQIVNDFQKGDIAEGYSVSREKKESFPLTVTSAQKNPTAFYLCASSIDHLGRGAGYTFGSGTRLTVV.

The genes are TRBV30 and TRBJ1-2; TRBD1 agrees at 10 bases. There are 13 residues in the CDR3. Germline V gene sequence: CDR1 GTSNPN, CDR2 SVGIG (reference sequence). V lost 4 bases to trimming and J lost 8 bases; unmatched junction nucleotides: 7. The CDR3 region has the DNA TGTGCCTGGACCCTGGACAGGGGGTACGGCTACACCTTC. Translation: CAWTLDRGYGYTF.

J is TRBJ1-5 and V is TRBV19, with D tentatively TRBD1 (5 bases). The CDR3 totals 17 residues. Per germline, CDR1 LNHDA and CDR2 SQIVND (reference sequence). V gave up 6 bases and J gave up 0 bases, with 18 bases separating them. The CDR3 loop reads CASSVKWGGTSNQPQHF. DNA for the CDR3: TGTGCCAGTAGCGTCAAATGGGGAGGGACTAGCAATCAGCCCCAGCATTTT.

This chain connects TRBV10-1 to TRBJ2-1; no clear D. Germline V gene data show CDR1 as WNHNN and CDR2 as SYGVQD (reference sequence). CDR3 length equals 13 residues. Trimming removed 4 bases from V and 10 bases from J, with 14 bases in between. The chain's CDR3 is CASSGSGRGEQFF. The DNA for the CDR3 is TGCGCCAGCAGTGGAAGTGGCCGAGGAGAGCAGTTCTTC.

The CDR3 loop reads CASSLEGTGANVLTF. For the CDR3, the DNA is TGTGCCAGCAGTTTAGAGGGAACTGGGGCCAACGTCCTGACTTTC. The V call is TRBV27, the J call TRBJ2-6, with D possibly being TRBD2 (5 bases). The CDR3 covers 15 residues. V lost 2 bases and J 2 bases, leaving 7 bases between the germline ends. The germline V gene has CDR1 MNHEY and CDR2 SMNVEV (reference sequence).

This clone was detected once. The chain recombines TRBV9 with TRBJ2-7; D call uncertain. Per the germline V gene, CDR1 is SGDLS and CDR2 is YYNGEE. This CDR3 is built from 15 residues. V was pared by 2 bases and J by 2 bases, with 14 bases between. CDR3 amino acids: CASSVIGNGTYEQYF. Here the CDR3 DNA reads TGTGCCAGCAGCGTCATCGGCAATGGAACCTACGAGCAGTACTTC.

The chain has TRBV7-9 and TRBJ2-5, with 11 positions matching TRBD1. The CDR3 covers 16 residues. Germline CDR1 is SEHNR and CDR2 is FQNEAQ (reference sequence). V gave up 5 bases and J gave up 3 bases; unmatched junction bases: 8. This CDR3 reads CASSPAGDRGKETQYF. Here the CDR3 DNA reads TGTGCCAGCAGCCCAGCGGGGGACAGGGGGAAAGAGACCCAGTACTTC.

This chain's CDR3 is CASSPGQGTEAFF. CDR3 DNA sequence: TGTGCCAGCAGTCCCGGACAGGGGACTGAAGCTTTCTTT. This rearrangement joins TRBV27 to TRBJ1-1; TRBD1 aligns across 9 bases. This CDR3 has 13 residues. Germline lookup yields CDR1 MNHEY and CDR2 SMNVEV (reference sequence). With 5 bases clipped from V and 5 bases from J, the junction kept 3 bases outside the gene matches.

The chain recombines TRBV5-1 with TRBJ1-2; D is unclear. Trimming cost V 4 bases and J 8 bases, with 18 bases left between them. This CDR3 is 14 amino acids long. CDR1 SGHRS and CDR2 YFSETQ come from the germline V gene. The CDR3 coding sequence is TGCGCCAGCAGCGGGCGAACCAACTCGGGGGGCTACACCTTC. Protein product: CASSGRTNSGGYTF. The full variable domain, rest sourced from reference TRBV5-1 and TRBJ1-2, is KAGVTQTPRYLIKTRGQQVTLSCSPISGHRSVSWYQQTPGQGLQFLFEYFSETQRNKGNFPGRFSGRQFSNSRSEMNVSTLELGDSALYLCASSGRTNSGGYTFGSGTRLTVV.

The rearrangement uses TRBV28 and TRBJ1-3; no firm D call. Germline CDR1 MDHEN, CDR2 SYDVKM. The CDR3 spans 14 residues. The V and J ends lost 2 bases and 0 bases respectively, with 5 bases between them. The CDR3 DNA is TGTGCCAGCAGTTTAACATTCTCTGGAAACACCATATATTTT. It codes for CASSLTFSGNTIYF. The full variable domain, its missing parts supplied by reference TRBV28 and TRBJ1-3, is DVKVTQSSRYLVKRTGEKVFLECVQDMDHENMFWYRQDPGLGLRLIYFSYDVKMKEKGDIPEGYSVSREKKERFSLILESASTNQTSMYLCASSLTFSGNTIYFGEGSWLTVV.

This clone appeared a single time. The rearrangement uses TRBV9 and TRBJ2-7; 10 bases fit TRBD2. CDR3 length equals 16 residues. The V gene end was trimmed by 0 bases and the J gene end by 2 bases; junction bases not matched to a gene: 5. Germline loops: CDR1 SGDLS, CDR2 YYNGEE. The CDR3 sequence is CASSVASGGSPYEQYF. DNA of the CDR3: TGTGCCAGCAGCGTAGCTAGCGGGGGTAGCCCCTACGAGCAGTACTTC. Full variable domain (rest looked up from reference TRBV9 and TRBJ2-7): DSGVTQTPKHLITATGQRVTLRCSPRSGDLSVYWYQQSLDQGLQFLIQYYNGEERAKGNILERFSAQQFPDLHSELNLSSLELGDSALYFCASSVASGGSPYEQYFGPGTRLTVT.

The J gene is TRBJ2-3, the V gene TRBV7-2, with 11 bases fitting TRBD2. CDR3 size: 16 residues. CDR1 SGHTA and CDR2 FQGNSA come from the germline V gene. The junction had 2 bases not matched to a gene; V was cut back by 2 bases and J by 1 base. Written as DNA, the CDR3 is TGTGCCAGCAGCTTATCGACTAGCGGGGGCACAGATACGCAGTATTTT. Protein: CASSLSTSGGTDTQYF. Using reference TRBV7-2 and TRBJ2-3 for the parts outside the CDR3, the full variable domain is GAGVSQSPSNKVTEKGKDVELRCDPISGHTALYWYRQSLGQGLEFLIYFQGNSAPDKSGLPSDRFSAERTGGSVSTLTIQRTQQEDSAVYLCASSLSTSGGTDTQYFGPGTRLTVL.

The table lists this clone with a count of one. CDR3 amino acids: CASSLGFSGNTIYF. The CDR3 DNA is TGTGCCAGCAGCTTAGGGTTCTCTGGAAACACCATATATTTT. The chain joins TRBV7-2 to TRBJ1-3; D not resolved. This CDR3 contains 14 residues. V was clipped by 1 base and J by 0 bases, with 4 bases between them. The germline CDR1 and CDR2 sequences are SGHTA and FQGNSA.

The chain carries TRBV28 and TRBJ1-4; D is unclear. V was pared by 7 bases and J by 4 bases, with 16 bases between. In germline, CDR1 is MDHEN, CDR2 SYDVKM. This CDR3 has 15 amino acids. The CDR3 DNA is TGTGCCAGCAATATATTAGGGAGTGGTAATGAAAAACTGTTTTTT. Protein product: CASNILGSGNEKLFF.

The chain is built from TRBV19 and TRBJ2-7; D might be TRBD1 or TRBD2, each matching 5 bases. Trimming removed 8 bases at V and 7 bases at J, with 12 bases between. Looked up from germline, CDR1 is LNHDA and CDR2 is SQIVND (reference sequence). The CDR3 loop spans 11 amino acids. The CDR3 region is CASGRWGEQYF. In DNA form, the CDR3 reads TGTGCCAGTGGACGATGGGGGGAGCAGTACTTC.

The chain couples TRBV18 to TRBJ2-3; 7 bases line up with TRBD2. Germline values: CDR1 KGHSH, CDR2 LQKENI. The CDR3 is 13 amino acids. Trimming took 3 bases from V and 9 from J; bases not matched to a gene: 6. The CDR3 loop is CASSPALAATQYF. The CDR3 nucleotides are TGTGCCAGCTCACCCGCCCTAGCGGCGACGCAGTATTTT.